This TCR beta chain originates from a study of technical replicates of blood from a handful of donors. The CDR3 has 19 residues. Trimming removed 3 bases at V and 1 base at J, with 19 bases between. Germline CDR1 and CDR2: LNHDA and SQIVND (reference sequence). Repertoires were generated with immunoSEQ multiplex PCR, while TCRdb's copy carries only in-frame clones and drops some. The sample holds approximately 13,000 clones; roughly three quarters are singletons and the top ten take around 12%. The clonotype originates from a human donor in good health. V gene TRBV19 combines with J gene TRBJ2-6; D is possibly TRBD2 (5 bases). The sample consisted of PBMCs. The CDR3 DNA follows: TGTGCCAGTAGTATTAAAATGGCAGCTATAGCGTCTGGGGCCAACGTCCTGACTTTC. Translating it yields CASSIKMAAIASGANVLTF.